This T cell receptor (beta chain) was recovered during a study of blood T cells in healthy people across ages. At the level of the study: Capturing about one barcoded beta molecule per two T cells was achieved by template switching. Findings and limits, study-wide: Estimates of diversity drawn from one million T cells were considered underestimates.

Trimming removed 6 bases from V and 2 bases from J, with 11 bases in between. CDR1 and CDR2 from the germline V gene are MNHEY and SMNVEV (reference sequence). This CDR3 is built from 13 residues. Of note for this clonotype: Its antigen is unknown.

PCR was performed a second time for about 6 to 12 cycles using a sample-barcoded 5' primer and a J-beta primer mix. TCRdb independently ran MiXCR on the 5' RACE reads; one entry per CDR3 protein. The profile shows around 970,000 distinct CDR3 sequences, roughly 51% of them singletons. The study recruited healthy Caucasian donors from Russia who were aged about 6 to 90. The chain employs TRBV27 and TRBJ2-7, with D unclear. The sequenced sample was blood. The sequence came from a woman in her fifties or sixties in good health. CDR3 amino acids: CASRGRGPYEQYF. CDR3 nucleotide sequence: TGTGCCAGCAGGGGCCGTGGGCCCTACGAGCAGTACTTC.